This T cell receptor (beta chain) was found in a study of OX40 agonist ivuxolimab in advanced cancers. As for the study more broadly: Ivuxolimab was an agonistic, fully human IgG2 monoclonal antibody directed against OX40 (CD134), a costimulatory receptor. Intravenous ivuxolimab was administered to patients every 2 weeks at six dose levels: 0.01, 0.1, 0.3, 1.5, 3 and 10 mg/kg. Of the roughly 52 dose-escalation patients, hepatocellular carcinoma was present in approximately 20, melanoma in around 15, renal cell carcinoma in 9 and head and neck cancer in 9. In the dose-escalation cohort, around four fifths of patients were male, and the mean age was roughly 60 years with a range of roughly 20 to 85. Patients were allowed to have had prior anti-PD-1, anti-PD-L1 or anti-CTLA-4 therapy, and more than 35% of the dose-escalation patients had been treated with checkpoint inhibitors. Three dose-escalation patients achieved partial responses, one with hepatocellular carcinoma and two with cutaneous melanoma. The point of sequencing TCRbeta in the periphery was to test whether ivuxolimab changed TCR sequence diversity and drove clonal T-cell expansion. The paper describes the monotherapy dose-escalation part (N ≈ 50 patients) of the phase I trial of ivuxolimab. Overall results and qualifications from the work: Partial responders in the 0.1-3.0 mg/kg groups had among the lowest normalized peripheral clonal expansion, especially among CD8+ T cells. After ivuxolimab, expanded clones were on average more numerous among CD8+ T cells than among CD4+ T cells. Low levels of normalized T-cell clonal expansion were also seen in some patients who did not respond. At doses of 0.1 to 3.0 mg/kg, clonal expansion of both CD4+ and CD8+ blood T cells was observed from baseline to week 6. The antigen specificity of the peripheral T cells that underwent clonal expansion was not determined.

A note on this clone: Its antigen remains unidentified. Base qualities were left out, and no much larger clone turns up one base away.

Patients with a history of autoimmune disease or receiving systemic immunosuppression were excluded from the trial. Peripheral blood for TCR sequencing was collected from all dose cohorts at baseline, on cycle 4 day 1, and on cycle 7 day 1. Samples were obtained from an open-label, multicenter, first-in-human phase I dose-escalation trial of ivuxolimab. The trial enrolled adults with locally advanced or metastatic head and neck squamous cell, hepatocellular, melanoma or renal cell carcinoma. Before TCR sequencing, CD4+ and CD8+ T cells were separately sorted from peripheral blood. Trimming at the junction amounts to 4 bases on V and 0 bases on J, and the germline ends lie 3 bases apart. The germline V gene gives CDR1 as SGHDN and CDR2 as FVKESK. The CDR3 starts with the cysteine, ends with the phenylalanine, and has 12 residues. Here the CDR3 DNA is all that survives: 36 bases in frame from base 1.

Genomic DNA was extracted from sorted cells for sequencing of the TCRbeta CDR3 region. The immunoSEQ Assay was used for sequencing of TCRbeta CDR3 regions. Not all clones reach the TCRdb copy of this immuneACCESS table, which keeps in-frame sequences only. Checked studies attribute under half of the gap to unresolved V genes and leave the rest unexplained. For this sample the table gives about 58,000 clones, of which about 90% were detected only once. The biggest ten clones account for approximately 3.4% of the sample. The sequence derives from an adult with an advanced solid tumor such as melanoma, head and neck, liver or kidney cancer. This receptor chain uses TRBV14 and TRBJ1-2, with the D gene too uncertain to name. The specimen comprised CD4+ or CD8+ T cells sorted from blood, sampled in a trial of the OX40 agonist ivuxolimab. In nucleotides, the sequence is TGTGCCAGCAGCCTTTCTAACTATGGCTACACCTTC. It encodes CASSLSNYGYTF.